The text below deals with one T cell receptor (beta chain). Antigen: not known. Researchers built TCR beta libraries using quantitative 5'-RACE with molecular barcodes. TCRdb re-analysed the 5' RACE reads in MiXCR, keeping a single row per CDR3 protein. The sample holds 200,000 to 250,000 distinct CDR3 sequences, under 35% seen once. The data stem from a study of CD8 T cells in ankylosing spondylitis. Study results and caveats: Some motif variants were previously reported in reactive arthritis synovial fluid and blood.

The CDR3 consists of 12 residues. The V end lost 3 bases, the J end lost 4 bases, and 10 bases lay between the germline ends. CDR1 and CDR2 (germline): DFQATT, SNEGSKA (reference sequence). The sequence was obtained from a male donor with ankylosing spondylitis or in good health (not recorded which). The sample taken for sequencing was blood, either unsorted or a sorted T cell fraction (not recorded which). This chain links TRBV20-1 with TRBJ2-7, with D maybe TRBD1 (6 bases). CDR3 residues: CSASKDRYEQYF. CDR3 nucleotides: TGCAGTGCTAGTAAGGACAGATACGAGCAGTACTTC.